This is a list of T cell receptor beta chains from one sample in a study of blood T cell repertoires in COVID-19. Some clones are missing from TCRdb's copy, which holds only in-frame ones; the method was immunoSEQ multiplex PCR. In the table there are around 50,000 clones, 80% to 90% of which are singletons. Source material: peripheral blood. These receptors all stem from a human donor in a cohort sampled during active COVID-19. The CDR3 runs from the conserved cysteine through the conserved F or W. The D gene is left open where the match is weak. For some rows the clone size is stated as once, few or many, or as a class when expanded; others skip it.

abundance	d_gene	j_gene	v_gene	CDR3nt	CDR3aa
NA	NA	TRBJ2-2	TRBV7-3	TGTGCCAGCAGCTTCGGACCTACGGGGGAAAACACCGGGGAGCTGTTTTTT	CASSFGPTGENTGELFF
NA	TRBD1	TRBJ2-5	TRBV7-3	TGTGCCAGCAGCCCCGGGACAGGAATGTACCAAGAGACCCAGTACTTC	CASSPGTGMYQETQYF
NA	NA	TRBJ2-3	TRBV18	TGTGCCAGCTCACCATTTGAGGCATCCGACACAGATACGCAGTATTTT	CASSPFEASDTDTQYF
NA	NA	TRBJ1-1	TRBV6-5	TGTGCCAGCGGTAGCACTGAAGCTTTCTTT	CASGSTEAFF
NA	NA	TRBJ1-5	TRBV6-5	TGTGCCAGCTCGGGTTCTCGCAATCAGCCCCAGCATTTT	CASSGSRNQPQHF
once	NA	TRBJ2-7	TRBV5-4	TGTGCCAGCAGCTTGGCCGGGACACTTTCCTACGAGCAGTACTTC	CASSLAGTLSYEQYF
NA	NA	TRBJ1-2	TRBV5-1	TGCGCCAGCAGCTTGGTACAGGATCGCTACACCTTC	CASSLVQDRYTF
NA	TRBD2	TRBJ2-1	TRBV19	TGTGCCAGTAGTCCCGGACTAGCGGGATACAATGAGCAGTTCTTC	CASSPGLAGYNEQFF
NA	NA	TRBJ2-1	TRBV5-4	TGTGCCAGCAGCAACCGCGGCTATAATGACAATGAGCAGTTCTTC	CASSNRGYNDNEQFF
NA	TRBD2	TRBJ2-3	TRBV18	TGTGCCAGCTCAGGGACTAGCGGCACAGATACGCAGTATTTT	CASSGTSGTDTQYF
once	NA	TRBJ2-5	TRBV7-8	TGTGCCAGCAGCTTCCGAGGGACACTAACCGAAGAGACCCAGTACTTC	CASSFRGTLTEETQYF
NA	TRBD1	TRBJ2-5	TRBV5-1	TGCGCCAGCAGACGATCCCGGACAGGGCAGTACCAAGAGACCCAGTACTTC	CASRRSRTGQYQETQYF
NA	TRBD1	TRBJ1-1	TRBV7-2	TGTGCCAGCAGCAAAAACAGGGGAAAGAACACTGAAGCTTTCTTT	CASSKNRGKNTEAFF
NA	NA	TRBJ2-2	TRBV19	TGTGCCAGTTGGGTCCCGGAGCCCGGGGAGCTGTTTTTT	CASWVPEPGELFF
few	NA	TRBJ1-1	TRBV19	TGTGCCAGTAGTCCCATTACCCTGGCGGGAAACACTGAAGCTTTCTTT	CASSPITLAGNTEAFF
NA	TRBD2	TRBJ2-1	TRBV3-1/TRBV3-2	TGTGCCAGCAGTAAAAAGGGTAGAGGGAGAGGGGAGGGTGAGCAGTTCTTC	CASSKKGRGRGEGEQFF
once	NA	TRBJ1-2	TRBV5-4	TGTGCCAGCAGCCAGCGCGAACCTTTCCCCTATGGCTACACCTTC	CASSQREPFPYGYTF
NA	TRBD2	TRBJ2-7	TRBV5-6	TGTGCCAGCAGCCCGGGACTAGGGGTCTACGAGCAGTACTTC	CASSPGLGVYEQYF
NA	TRBD1	TRBJ2-7	TRBV5-6	TGTGCCAGCAGCTTTCGCAGACAGGGAAGCTACGAGCAGTACTTC	CASSFRRQGSYEQYF
NA	TRBD2	TRBJ2-2	TRBV5-8	TGTGCCAGCAGCCCGGGACTAGCGGGTTTTAACACCGGGGAGCTGTTTTTT	CASSPGLAGFNTGELFF
NA	NA	TRBJ2-3	TRBV5-4	TGTGCCAGCAGCTTTGGTGGGGCGGGGTACGATACGCAGTATTTT	CASSFGGAGYDTQYF
NA	NA	TRBJ1-5	TRBV21-1	TGTGCCAGCAGCACGCGGGGACAGGGGGCGAACAGCAATCAGCCCCAGCATTTT	CASSTRGQGANSNQPQHF
NA	TRBD1	TRBJ2-1	TRBV7-8	TGTGCCAGCAGCCGAGCCGGGACAGGGGTTCGCAATGAGCAGTTCTTC	CASSRAGTGVRNEQFF
NA	TRBD2	TRBJ2-5	TRBV30	TGTGCCTGGAGTCTCCCGACTAGCGGGAGGGCTGAGACCCAGTACTTC	CAWSLPTSGRAETQYF
NA	TRBD2	TRBJ2-7	TRBV9	TGTGCCAGCAGCCCGAGCGGGGGGCACGCCTACGAGCAGTACTTC	CASSPSGGHAYEQYF
NA	NA	TRBJ2-7	TRBV11-2	TGTGCCAGCAGAGGGGCGGGACGTGAGCAGTACTTC	CASRGAGREQYF
NA	NA	TRBJ1-1	TRBV28	TGTGCCAGCAGTTTACAAAGGGGTACTGAAGCTTTCTTT	CASSLQRGTEAFF
NA	NA	TRBJ2-6	TRBV19	TGTGCCAGTAGTATCATTATCGGGGTAGCCAACGTCCTGACTTTC	CASSIIIGVANVLTF
NA	NA	TRBJ2-2	TRBV11-1	TGTGCCAGCAGCTTAGCACGAGGCGGCACCGGGGAGCTGTTTTTT	CASSLARGGTGELFF
NA	TRBD1	TRBJ2-7	TRBV18	TGTGCCAGCTCTATCGTTGGGACAGGGCCCTACGAGCAGTACTTC	CASSIVGTGPYEQYF
NA	NA	TRBJ2-3	TRBV6-5	TGTGCCAGCAAGGCGGGGACAGATACGCAGTATTTT	CASKAGTDTQYF
NA	TRBD2	TRBJ2-1	TRBV7-2	TGTGCCAGCAGCTTAAGACAGCGGGGGGGCCCCGGGAGGCAGTTCTTC	CASSLRQRGGPGRQFF
NA	NA	TRBJ1-5	TRBV19	TGTGCCAGTAGTATTGGGCGCCAGAATCAGCCCCAGCATTTT	CASSIGRQNQPQHF
NA	TRBD1	TRBJ1-4	TRBV18	TGTGCCAGCTCACCTTACCGCAAGGACAGGGGGACCGCAACTAATGAAAAACTGTTTTTT	CASSPYRKDRGTATNEKLFF
NA	TRBD1	TRBJ2-1	TRBV2	TGTGCCAGCAGTGCACTGGGACAGGGCCGTCTTATTAGGTTCAATGAGCAGTTCTTC	CASSALGQGRLIRFNEQFF
NA	TRBD2	TRBJ2-7	TRBV7-3	TGTGCCAGCAGCTTAAGGGGGGGACTGGCCTACGAGCAGTACTTC	CASSLRGGLAYEQYF
NA	TRBD1	TRBJ1-2	TRBV5-8	TGTGCCAGCAGCTGGGACAGGGCAGGCTACACCTTC	CASSWDRAGYTF
NA	TRBD1	TRBJ1-2	TRBV18	TGTGCCAGCTCACCCGACAGGGCCCATAGCTACACCTTC	CASSPDRAHSYTF
NA	NA	TRBJ2-7	TRBV7-9	TGTGCCAGCAGCCCACAGTCCTACGAGCAGTACTTC	CASSPQSYEQYF
NA	NA	TRBJ1-6	TRBV7-3	TGTGCCAGCAGCTTACAACCCCGGGGAGGAATTGATTCACCCCTCCACTTT	CASSLQPRGGIDSPLHF
NA	NA	TRBJ2-7	TRBV27	TGTGCCAGCAGTTTGACGGGGTATAGTGGCTACGAGCAGTACTTC	CASSLTGYSGYEQYF
NA	TRBD2	TRBJ2-1	TRBV11-2	TGTGCCAGCAGCTCGACTAGCGGAACCTCCTACAATGAGCAGTTCTTC	CASSSTSGTSYNEQFF
NA	NA	TRBJ2-1	TRBV23-1	TGCGCCAGCGTTCCCGGCCAGGGATATTACAATGAGCAGTTCTTC	CASVPGQGYYNEQFF
NA	NA	TRBJ1-2	TRBV11-2	TGTGCCAGCAGCTTAGCAGGGAAGGGTGGCTACACCTTC	CASSLAGKGGYTF
once	NA	TRBJ2-2	TRBV5-1	TGCGCCAGCAGCTCGCCGGACAGGAACACCGGGGAGCTGTTTTTT	CASSSPDRNTGELFF
NA	TRBD2	TRBJ2-1	TRBV7-2	TGTGCCAGCAGCTTAGCAGCGGGGGCCTATAATGAGCAGTTCTTC	CASSLAAGAYNEQFF
NA	NA	TRBJ2-2	TRBV18	TGTGCCAGCTCACCCTCGTACACCGGGGAGCTGTTTTTT	CASSPSYTGELFF
NA	TRBD1	TRBJ2-4	TRBV5-1	TGCGCCAGCAGCTTATACCCGGGACAGCTAAACATTCAGTACTTC	CASSLYPGQLNIQYF
once	NA	TRBJ1-2	TRBV3-1/TRBV3-2	TGTGCCAGCAGCCAACCCGGACAGAACTATGGCTACACCTTC	CASSQPGQNYGYTF
NA	TRBD1	TRBJ1-1	TRBV5-6	TGTGCCAGCAGCCAGACAGGGGGGGATGAAGCTTTCTTT	CASSQTGGDEAFF